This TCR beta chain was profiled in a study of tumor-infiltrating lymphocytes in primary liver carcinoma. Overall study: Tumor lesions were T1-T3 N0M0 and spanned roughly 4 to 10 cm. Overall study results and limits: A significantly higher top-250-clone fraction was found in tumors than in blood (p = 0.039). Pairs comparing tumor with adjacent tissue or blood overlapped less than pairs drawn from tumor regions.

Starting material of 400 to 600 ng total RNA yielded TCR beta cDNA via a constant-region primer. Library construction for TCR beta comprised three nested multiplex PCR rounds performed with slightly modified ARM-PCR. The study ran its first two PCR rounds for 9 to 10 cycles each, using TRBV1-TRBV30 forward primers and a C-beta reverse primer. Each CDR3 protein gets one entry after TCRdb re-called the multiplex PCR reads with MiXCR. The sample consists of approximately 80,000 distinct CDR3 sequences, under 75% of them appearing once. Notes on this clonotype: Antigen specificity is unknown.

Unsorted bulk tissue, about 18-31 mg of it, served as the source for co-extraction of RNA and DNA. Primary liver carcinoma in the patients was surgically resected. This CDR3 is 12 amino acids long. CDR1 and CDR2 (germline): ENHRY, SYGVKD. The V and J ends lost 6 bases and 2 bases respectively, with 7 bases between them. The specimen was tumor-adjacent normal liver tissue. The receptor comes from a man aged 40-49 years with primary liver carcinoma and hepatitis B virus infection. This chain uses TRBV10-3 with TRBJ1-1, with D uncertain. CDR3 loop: CAIRDGNTEAFF. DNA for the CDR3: TGTGCCATCAGAGACGGAAACACTGAAGCTTTCTTT.